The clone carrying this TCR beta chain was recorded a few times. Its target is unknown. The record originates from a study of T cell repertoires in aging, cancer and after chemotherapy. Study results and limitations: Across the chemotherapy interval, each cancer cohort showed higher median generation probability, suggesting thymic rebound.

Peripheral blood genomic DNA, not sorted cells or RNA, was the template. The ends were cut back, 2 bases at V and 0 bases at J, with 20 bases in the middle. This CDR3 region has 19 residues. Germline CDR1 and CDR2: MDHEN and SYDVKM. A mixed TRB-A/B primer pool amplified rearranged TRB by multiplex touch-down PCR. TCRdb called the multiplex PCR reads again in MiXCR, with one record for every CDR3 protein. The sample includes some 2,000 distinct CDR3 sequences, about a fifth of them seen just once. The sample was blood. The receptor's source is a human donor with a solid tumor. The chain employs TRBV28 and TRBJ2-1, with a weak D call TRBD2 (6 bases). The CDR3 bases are TGTGCCAGCAGTTTAGGCCCTCTGATAGCGGCAAGCTCCTACAATGAGCAGTTCTTC. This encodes CASSLGPLIAASSYNEQFF.